This T cell receptor (beta chain) was recovered during a study of T cell clonotyping in hematopoietic cell transplantation. CDR1 is LNHDA, CDR2 SQIVND, per germline (reference sequence). V lost 6 bases and J 4 bases, leaving 12 bases between the germline ends. This CDR3 has 13 amino acids. For this clone: Antigen unknown.

The table came from immunoSEQ multiplex PCR; TCRdb's copy has only in-frame clones and leaves some out. Of roughly 20,000 clones listed, approximately 87% are singletons. Time point here: recipient sample about 28 days before transplant, after cytoreduction. Samples: about 28 days before transplant, then days 30, 100 and 180 after. Study outcomes and limitations: Without cell sorting, CD4 versus CD8 contributions remain unresolved.

This receptor was taken from a young man with biphenotypic leukemia. Some clones in this sample may be carry-over from other donors' samples. The sequencing used peripheral blood mononuclear cells, collected before stem cell transplant. This rearrangement joins TRBV19 to TRBJ1-2; D is possibly TRBD1 (6 bases). CDR3: CASSNRETYGYTF. The CDR3 region has the DNA TGTGCCAGTAGCAACAGGGAAACCTATGGCTACACCTTC.